This T cell receptor (beta chain) was obtained from a study of T cells after yellow fever vaccination. Whole-study context: Preparation of fractions with low cell numbers was performed using SMART-Seq v4 Ultra Low Input. Study results and caveats: Abundant clonotypes from the bulk population could contaminate FACS-sorted repertoires. Clonotypes shared by both compartments, CD4 and CD8, made up a small share. Most primary-vaccination clones recurred post-booster (roughly 96% CD4, 85% to 90% CD8).

For this clonotype: Antigen unknown.

The V end was cut by 6 bases, the J end by 11 bases, with 22 bases between. The CDR3 loop spans 14 amino acids. TCRdb redid the calling of the 5' RACE reads with MiXCR, one entry per CDR3 protein. The sample carries a few hundred thousand distinct CDR3 sequences, less than 20% recorded once. The source was PBMCs, collected 5 days after the first yellow fever vaccination. The chain joins TRBV12-3 or TRBV12-4 to TRBJ1-1, with D possibly matching TRBD1 (5 bases). The receptor comes from a man younger than 30 who received the YFV17D yellow fever vaccine. The CDR3: CASSRTLGRPGAFF. The CDR3 nucleotides are TGTGCCAGCAGCCGTACCCTGGGGCGGCCGGGGGCTTTCTTT.